These 24 T cell receptor beta chains came from one sample sequenced in a study of T cell changes during pregnancy in multiple sclerosis. The table came from immunoSEQ multiplex PCR; TCRdb's copy has only in-frame clones and leaves some out. Of approximately 100,000 clones in the sample, 91% were seen once. The sample was peripheral blood, taken in the second trimester of pregnancy. Source of these receptors: a female donor with multiple sclerosis, enrolled in a pregnancy study.

V usage is TRBV19 and J usage is TRBJ2-2, with D maybe TRBD2 (5 bases). Deletions cut 4 bases from V and 5 bases from J, with 11 bases between. In germline, CDR1 is LNHDA, CDR2 SQIVND (reference sequence). The CDR3 has 14 residues. The CDR3 region is CASSRTGSTGELFF. The CDR3 nucleotides are TGTGCCAGTAGTAGAACGGGATCGACCGGGGAGCTGTTTTTT.

This rearrangement joins TRBV6-1 to TRBJ2-1; 7 bases are shared with TRBD1. V dropped 4 bases and J dropped 0; count of bases not matched to a gene: 3. The CDR3 sequence is 15 residues long. Per germline, CDR1 MNHNS and CDR2 SASEGT. Here the CDR3 reads CASSGPGGSYNEQFF. CDR3 coding DNA: TGTGCCAGCAGTGGGCCAGGGGGCTCCTACAATGAGCAGTTCTTC.

The chain has TRBV7-8 and TRBJ2-1; 10 positions match TRBD2. V lost 3 bases, J lost 2 bases, and 16 bases stayed unmatched. Germline V gives CDR1 SGHVS, CDR2 FQNEAQ. The CDR3 consists of 20 residues. The CDR3 DNA follows: TGTGCCAGCAGCTTCCTGGGGCTAGCGGGAGTTGAGATTACCTACAATGAGCAGTTCTTC. Amino acids: CASSFLGLAGVEITYNEQFF.

The chain combines TRBV6-1 with TRBJ2-3, with a possible D match to TRBD2 (5 bases). In germline, CDR1 is MNHNS, CDR2 SASEGT. The V and J ends lost 4 bases and 4 bases respectively, with 9 bases between them. The CDR3 runs to 13 residues. For the CDR3, the DNA is TGTGCCAGCAGTGGGAGGACGGCAGATACGCAGTATTTT. This translates into CASSGRTADTQYF.

The rearrangement links TRBV5-5 to TRBJ2-7; 9 bases fit TRBD1. Looked up from germline, CDR1 is SGHKS and CDR2 is YYEKEE (reference sequence). Trimming at V came to 1 base and at J to 2 bases, leaving 1 base not matched to a gene. The CDR3 extends over 14 amino acids. The CDR3 region has the DNA TGTGCCAGCAGCTTGCGGACAGGGGCCTACGAGCAGTACTTC. Translated: CASSLRTGAYEQYF. Together with reference TRBV5-5 and TRBJ2-7, the CDR3 gives the full variable domain: DAGVTQSPTHLIKTRGQQVTLRCSPISGHKSVSWYQQVLGQGPQFIFQYYEKEERGRGNFPDRFSARQFPNYSSELNVNALLLGDSALYLCASSLRTGAYEQYFGPGTRLTVT.

The chain links TRBV7-8 to TRBJ2-3; weak D call: TRBD2 (5 bases). Trimming stripped 4 bases from V and 4 bases from J, with 18 bases between. This CDR3 contains 16 residues. CDR1 and CDR2 (germline): SGHVS, FQNEAQ. CDR3: CASSYWGAPSADTQYF. The CDR3 coding sequence is TGTGCCAGCAGCTACTGGGGAGCTCCCTCGGCAGATACGCAGTATTTT.

V usage is TRBV14 and J usage is TRBJ2-7; 13 positions agree with TRBD2. This CDR3 is 18 amino acids long. Germline trimming cut 0 bases from V and 5 bases from J; bases unmatched to any gene: 10. The germline CDR1 and CDR2 sequences are SGHDN and FVKESK. CDR3 coding DNA: TGTGCCAGCAGCCAAGAAGAGGGACTAGCGGGATTAGTCAACGAGCAGTACTTC. This sequence encodes CASSQEEGLAGLVNEQYF.

The V and J genes are TRBV19 and TRBJ2-1, with 10 bases fitting TRBD2. V lost 0 bases, J lost 5 bases, and 7 bases stayed unmatched. The germline gives CDR1 LNHDA, CDR2 SQIVND (reference sequence). This CDR3 comprises 17 residues. The CDR3 nucleotides are TGTGCCAGTAGTATAGATCTTATAGCGGGAGGAAACAATGAGCAGTTCTTC. Translating gives CASSIDLIAGGNNEQFF. The full variable domain, rest sourced from reference TRBV19 and TRBJ2-1, is DGGITQSPKYLFRKEGQNVTLSCEQNLNHDAMYWYRQDPGQGLRLIYYSQIVNDFQKGDIAEGYSVSREKKESFPLTVTSAQKNPTAFYLCASSIDLIAGGNNEQFFGPGTRLTVL.

The chain has TRBV10-3 and TRBJ2-7; the match to TRBD2 covers 9 bases. With 2 bases clipped from V and 2 bases from J, the junction kept 10 bases outside the gene matches. This CDR3 is 17 amino acids long. Germline V gives CDR1 ENHRY, CDR2 SYGVKD. The CDR3 DNA is TGTGCCATCAGTGAGCCTCTAGCGGGATCCACCCCCTACGAGCAGTACTTC. Amino acid sequence: CAISEPLAGSTPYEQYF.

This rearrangement joins TRBV10-3 to TRBJ2-5; the match to TRBD2 covers 8 bases. CDR1 ENHRY and CDR2 SYGVKD come from the germline V gene. This CDR3 contains 14 residues. V trimming: 4 bases; J trimming: 5 bases; junction bases outside the gene matches: 6. CDR3 in amino acids: CAISAWTSRETQYF. CDR3 coding DNA: TGTGCCATCAGTGCTTGGACTAGCAGGGAGACCCAGTACTTC.

The table lists this clone with a few counts. The chain combines TRBV7-9 with TRBJ2-2; D perhaps matches TRBD1 (5 bases). V lost 0 bases and J lost 3, with 8 bases in between. In germline, CDR1 is SEHNR, CDR2 FQNEAQ (reference sequence). The length of the CDR3 is 15 residues. CDR3 nucleotide sequence: TGTGCCAGCAGCTTAGCGGGGCCCGACACCGGGGAGCTGTTTTTT. Protein: CASSLAGPDTGELFF.

CDR3 coding DNA: TGCGCCAGCAGGGGGTCGAGACTAGCGGGAGAGAGGGCCTACAATGAGCAGTTCTTC. It yields the protein CASRGSRLAGERAYNEQFF. The gene calls are TRBV5-1 and TRBJ2-1; 12 bases agree with TRBD2. The V segment lost 5 bases and the J segment 2 bases; nucleotides outside the gene matches: 14. The CDR3 has 19 residues. Germline lookup yields CDR1 SGHRS and CDR2 YFSETQ.

This chain joins TRBV9 and TRBJ2-3, with 7 bases lining up with TRBD1. V trimming: 4 bases; J trimming: 0 bases; junction bases outside the gene matches: 5. CDR3 length equals 15 residues. The germline CDR1 and CDR2 sequences are SGDLS and YYNGEE. As DNA, the CDR3 is TGTGCCAGCAGCCGACAGGGATCGAGCACAGATACGCAGTATTTT. Protein product: CASSRQGSSTDTQYF.

This clone was seen just once. A junction end diverges from the germline sequence, so it may reflect a read error. The chain links TRBV7-2 to TRBJ2-3; D is possibly TRBD2 (6 bases). The CDR3 contains 14 residues. CDR1 is SGHTA, CDR2 FQGNSA, per germline. The CDR3 protein is CASSPNIVSGTPYF. For the CDR3, the DNA is TGTGCCAGCAGCCCCAACATAGTTAGCGGAACGCCGTATTTT.

The rearrangement links TRBV5-1 to TRBJ2-1; D is possibly TRBD1 (6 bases). The CDR3 spans 15 residues. Deletions cut 0 bases from V and 9 bases from J, with 16 bases between. Germline V gives CDR1 SGHRS, CDR2 YFSETQ. The CDR3 DNA reads TGCGCCAGCAGCTTGGAGGTCTCAGGCAGGGGTGAGCAGTTCTTC. Translating gives CASSLEVSGRGEQFF.

The chain joins TRBV19 to TRBJ1-5; tentative D call: TRBD1 (5 bases). The CDR3 has 14 residues. Germline V gene data show CDR1 as LNHDA and CDR2 as SQIVND (reference sequence). The CDR3 region has the DNA TGTGGGAGTGAAGACGGGGGTTACAATCAGCCCCAGCATTTT. Protein: CGSEDGGYNQPQHF. Using reference TRBV19 and TRBJ1-5 for the parts outside the CDR3, the full variable domain is DGGITQSPKYLFRKEGQNVTLSCEQNLNHDAMYWYRQDPGQGLRLIYYSQIVNDFQKGDIAEGYSVSREKKESFPLTVTSAQKNPTAFYLCGSEDGGYNQPQHFGDGTRLSIL.

This chain joins TRBV5-1 and TRBJ2-1; D not resolved. Germline CDR1 and CDR2: SGHRS and YFSETQ. V lost 3 bases and J 0 bases, leaving 10 bases between the germline ends. This CDR3 has 15 residues. CDR3 nucleotides: TGCGCCAGCAGCTCCCGGTCTAGCTCCTACAATGAGCAGTTCTTC. Translated: CASSSRSSSYNEQFF.

The chain uses TRBV5-1 and TRBJ2-7; 8 bases align to TRBD1. V shed 4 bases, J shed 5 bases, and the junction held 8 bases outside the gene matches. The germline CDR1 and CDR2 sequences are SGHRS and YFSETQ. This CDR3 spans 14 amino acids. CDR3 sequence: CASSRDRGVHEQYF. In nucleotides, the CDR3 is TGCGCCAGCAGCAGAGACAGGGGAGTCCACGAGCAGTACTTC.

The rearrangement joins TRBV5-1 to TRBJ2-5; 12 bases line up with TRBD2. In germline, CDR1 is SGHRS, CDR2 YFSETQ. The ends lost 0 bases at V and 4 bases at J; junction bases unmatched: 4. This CDR3 has 16 residues. This CDR3 is CASSLVLAGGGETQYF. In DNA, the CDR3 is TGCGCCAGCAGCTTGGTGCTAGCGGGAGGGGGAGAGACCCAGTACTTC.

The V and J genes are TRBV5-4 and TRBJ2-3; D may be TRBD2 (6 bases). Germline-derived CDR1 and CDR2 are SGHNT and YYREEE (reference sequence). CDR3 size: 15 residues. V was pared by 0 bases and J by 9 bases, with 17 bases between. In DNA form, the CDR3 reads TGTGCCAGCAGCTTGGACGGGGGTGACGGTTACACGCAGTATTTT. It encodes CASSLDGGDGYTQYF.

The chain carries TRBV6-6 and TRBJ1-5, with 7 positions matching TRBD1. Germline V gene sequence: CDR1 MNHNY, CDR2 SVGAGI (reference sequence). With V trimmed by 5 bases and J by 4 bases, 11 bases remained unmatched. The CDR3 sequence is 16 residues long. The CDR3 protein is CASSNPPRGSNQPQHF. Written as DNA, the CDR3 is TGTGCCAGCAGTAACCCTCCCAGGGGGAGTAATCAGCCCCAGCATTTT.

This clone was found once. The rearrangement links TRBV7-2 to TRBJ1-1; a possible D gene is TRBD1 (5 bases). The CDR3 has 14 residues. Germline CDR1 reads SGHTA; CDR2 reads FQGNSA. Trimming left V 5 bases short and J 1 base short, with 11 bases between. The CDR3 loop is CASSRRQTNTEAFF. The CDR3 DNA follows: TGTGCCAGCAGCCGCCGACAGACGAACACTGAAGCTTTCTTT. Complete variable domain (other parts from reference TRBV7-2 and TRBJ1-1): GAGVSQSPSNKVTEKGKDVELRCDPISGHTALYWYRQSLGQGLEFLIYFQGNSAPDKSGLPSDRFSAERTGGSVSTLTIQRTQQEDSAVYLCASSRRQTNTEAFFGQGTRLTVV.

This chain links TRBV19 with TRBJ2-7; tentatively, D is TRBD1 (6 bases). This CDR3 has 14 residues. V was pared by 3 bases and J by 3 bases, with 12 bases between. The V gene's germline CDR1 is LNHDA and CDR2 SQIVND (reference sequence). For the CDR3, the DNA is TGTGCCAGTAGTATCCGGGACACCAACTACGAGCAGTACTTC. It yields the protein CASSIRDTNYEQYF.

The rearrangement links TRBV19 to TRBJ2-7; D possibly corresponds to TRBD1 (5 bases). The CDR3 covers 14 residues. Deletions cut 4 bases from V and 3 bases from J, with 13 bases between. Germline V lookup: CDR1 LNHDA, CDR2 SQIVND (reference sequence). In nucleotides, the CDR3 is TGTGCCAGTAGTAAAGGGGCTAATAGCTACGAGCAGTACTTC. It encodes CASSKGANSYEQYF. Using reference TRBV19 and TRBJ2-7 for the parts outside the CDR3, the full variable domain is DGGITQSPKYLFRKEGQNVTLSCEQNLNHDAMYWYRQDPGQGLRLIYYSQIVNDFQKGDIAEGYSVSREKKESFPLTVTSAQKNPTAFYLCASSKGANSYEQYFGPGTRLTVT.